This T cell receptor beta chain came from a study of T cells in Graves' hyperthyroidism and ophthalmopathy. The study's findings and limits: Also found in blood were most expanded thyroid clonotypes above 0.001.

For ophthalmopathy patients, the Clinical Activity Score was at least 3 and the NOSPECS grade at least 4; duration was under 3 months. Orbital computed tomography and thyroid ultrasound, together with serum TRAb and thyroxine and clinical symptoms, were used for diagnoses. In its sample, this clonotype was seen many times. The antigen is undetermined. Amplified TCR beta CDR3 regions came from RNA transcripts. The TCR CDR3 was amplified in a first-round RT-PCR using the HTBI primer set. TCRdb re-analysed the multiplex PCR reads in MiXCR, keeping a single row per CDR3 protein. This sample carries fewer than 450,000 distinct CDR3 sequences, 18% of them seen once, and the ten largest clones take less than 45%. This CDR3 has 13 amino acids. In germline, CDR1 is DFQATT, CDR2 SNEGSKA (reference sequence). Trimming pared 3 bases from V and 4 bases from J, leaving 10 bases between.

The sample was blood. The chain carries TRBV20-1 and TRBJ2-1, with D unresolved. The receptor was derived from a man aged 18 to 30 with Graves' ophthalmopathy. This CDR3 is CSASQWPYNEQFF. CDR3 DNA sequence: TGCAGTGCTAGCCAGTGGCCTTACAATGAGCAGTTCTTC.